This T cell receptor beta chain was obtained from a study of T cells after yellow fever vaccination. Germline V gene sequence: CDR1 DFQATT, CDR2 SNEGSKA (reference sequence). This CDR3 has 12 amino acids. V shed 6 bases and J shed 1 base, with 9 bases lying between them. This clonotype showed up just a few times. TCRdb reprocessed the 5' RACE reads via MiXCR and lists one record per CDR3 protein. This table has around 340,000 distinct CDR3 sequences, about 9.5% appearing once. The chain recombines TRBV20-1 with TRBJ1-1; weak D call: TRBD1 (5 bases). The material sequenced was PBMCs, taken on the day of the first yellow fever vaccination. This sequence originates from a man between 18 and 29 years old who received the YFV17D yellow fever vaccine. CDR3 protein: CSARTSNTEAFF. Here the CDR3 DNA reads TGCAGTGCAAGGACATCGAACACTGAAGCTTTCTTT.